These 24 T cell receptor beta chains were all obtained from the same sample, sequenced in a study of human T cells and chemical hapten exposure. The time point was: patch test 1, 2 weeks after DPC sensitization. Treatment specified: therapeutic diphenylcyclopropenone sensitization with weekly scalp DPC. TCRdb fed the RACE reads into MiXCR, producing one record per CDR3 protein. The sample carries approximately 80,000 distinct CDR3 sequences, around 7.8% recorded once. The source material was whole blood, sampled in connection with sensitization to the hapten diphenylcyclopropenone (DPC). These receptors originate from a young woman with alopecia areata. Some clones in this sample may be carry-over from other donors' samples.

Details on this clonotype: The junction departs from the called germline gene at one end, perhaps through a read error. V usage is TRBV9 and J usage is TRBJ2-5; 8 bases are a match to TRBD2. The CDR3 extends over 15 amino acids. Germline CDR1 is SGDLS and CDR2 is YYNGEE. CDR3 nucleotide sequence: TGTGTCAGCAGCGTAGCAGCGGGGGAAAGAGAGACCCAGTACTTC. Translated, it gives CVSSVAAGERETQYF.

The sample holds a few counts of this clonotype. The chain carries TRBV7-2 and TRBJ1-1, with D possibly TRBD1 on 6 matching bases. There are 14 residues in the CDR3. Per germline, CDR1 SGHTA and CDR2 FQGNSA. The ends were cut back, 7 bases at V and 0 bases at J, with 12 bases in the middle. CDR3 region: CASTTGQMNTEAFF. The CDR3 DNA reads as TGTGCCAGCACCACTGGACAGATGAACACTGAAGCTTTCTTT.

A note on this clonotype: Being one base from a much bigger clone, this may be a read error. The J gene is TRBJ2-3, the V gene TRBV6-4, with TRBD2 identical over 8 bases. Germline CDR1 reads MRHNA; CDR2 reads SNTAGT. The ends lost 5 bases at V and 0 bases at J; junction bases unmatched: 4. This CDR3 contains 15 residues. As DNA, the CDR3 is TGTGCCAGCAGTATTGGCGGGGGGAGCACAGATACGCAGTATTTT. It yields the protein CASSIGGGSTDTQYF.

This clonotype turned up a few times. The rearrangement uses TRBV29-1 and TRBJ1-3; TRBD1 might be the D (5 bases). The germline gives CDR1 SQVTM, CDR2 ANQGSEA. V was shortened by 1 base and J by 3 bases, with 10 bases between the two germline ends. This CDR3 is 14 amino acids long. CDR3: CSVEVWDRGNTIYF. CDR3 in DNA: TGCAGCGTTGAAGTGTGGGACCGTGGAAACACCATATATTTT.

J is TRBJ1-2 and V is TRBV9; D gene unclear. V dropped 2 bases and J dropped 2 bases, with 10 bases sitting between them. The germline V gene has CDR1 SGDLS and CDR2 YYNGEE. The CDR3 is made up of 14 amino acids. CDR3 DNA: TGTGCCAGCAGCGTTCCGGGTTCCAACTATGGCTACACCTTC. It specifies CASSVPGSNYGYTF.

A few counts support this clonotype. The chain links TRBV7-9 to TRBJ2-3; 7 nucleotides match TRBD1. V was clipped by 8 bases and J by 2 bases; unmatched bases: 16. Germline CDR1 SEHNR, CDR2 FQNEAQ (reference sequence). CDR3 length equals 17 residues. CDR3 nucleotides: TGTGCCAGCCCCCGGGGTCCTACAGGGGCCGTCACAGATACGCAGTATTTT. This codes for CASPRGPTGAVTDTQYF.

This clonotype was counted ten times or more. V usage is TRBV20-1 and J usage is TRBJ2-3, with 8 bases fitting TRBD1. Germline V gene lookup returns CDR1 DFQATT and CDR2 SNEGSKA (reference sequence). This CDR3 is built from 13 residues. Germline trimming cut 6 bases from V and 8 bases from J; bases unmatched to any gene: 10. The CDR3 region has the DNA TGCAGTGCCCTATCTACAGGGGGGTTTACGCAGTATTTT. It specifies CSALSTGGFTQYF.

The table lists this clonotype with many counts. The rearrangement uses TRBV10-3 and TRBJ2-3, with TRBD2 identical over 11 bases. This CDR3 has 16 amino acids. The germline V gene has CDR1 ENHRY and CDR2 SYGVKD. Trimming at V came to 4 bases and at J to 3 bases, leaving 6 bases not matched to a gene. The CDR3 sequence is CAISALAGGPTDTQYF. DNA for the CDR3: TGTGCCATCAGTGCGCTAGCGGGGGGCCCTACAGATACGCAGTATTTT.

V and J are TRBV7-8 and TRBJ1-6; 7 bases line up with TRBD1. CDR3 length: 15 amino acids. Germline CDR1 SGHVS, CDR2 FQNEAQ. With 5 bases clipped from V and 7 bases from J, the junction kept 8 bases outside the gene matches. As DNA, the CDR3 is TGTGCCAGCAGCGGGGCAACAGGGGCAAATTCACCCCTCCACTTT. It specifies CASSGATGANSPLHF.

This clonotype was counted only a few times. This chain joins TRBV29-1 and TRBJ2-5; TRBD1 is a possible D gene (6 bases). Trimming took off 6 bases at V and 5 bases at J, with 28 bases between the two ends. This CDR3 has 17 amino acids. From germline, CDR1 is SQVTM and CDR2 ANQGSEA. CDR3 sequence: CSVMNYRETGQSETQYF. The DNA of the CDR3 is TGCAGCGTCATGAACTACAGGGAGACGGGTCAGTCGGAGACCCAGTACTTC.

The rearrangement links TRBV2 to TRBJ1-6; 8 bases match TRBD1. CDR1 SNHLY and CDR2 FYNNEI come from the germline V gene. This CDR3 has 16 residues. The ends lost 6 bases at V and 8 bases at J; junction bases unmatched: 12. CDR3: CASRDRALQTYSPLHF. The CDR3, as DNA: TGTGCCAGCAGGGACAGGGCCCTGCAAACTTATTCACCCCTCCACTTT.

In DNA, the CDR3 is TGTGCCAGCAGGGCGACAGGGTCGGTCAATCAGCCCCAGCATTTT. Residues: CASRATGSVNQPQHF. This rearrangement joins TRBV6-1 to TRBJ1-5; the match to TRBD1 covers 7 bases. Germline V CDR1 and CDR2: MNHNS, SASEGT. The CDR3 length is 15 residues. V lost 6 bases, J lost 3 bases, and 8 bases stayed unmatched.

Notes on this clonotype: This may come from a read error, since a much larger clone is one base off. The chain couples TRBV12-3 or TRBV12-4 to TRBJ1-2; TRBD1 might be the D (5 bases). The length of the CDR3 is 15 residues. The CDR3, as DNA: TGTGCCAACAGTTTATTCGGGGGAGCTAACTATGGCTACACCTTC. The encoded protein is CANSLFGGANYGYTF.

The table lists this clonotype with many counts. The chain has TRBV29-1 and TRBJ1-2, with TRBD1 matching 7 bases. The germline V gene encodes CDR1 SQVTM and CDR2 ANQGSEA. The CDR3 is 14 residues long. Trimming removed 3 bases from V and 4 bases from J; junction bases left unmatched: 8. CDR3 amino acids: CSVDEGATSYGYTF. The CDR3 bases are TGCAGCGTTGATGAGGGGGCTACCAGCTATGGCTACACCTTC.

The V call is TRBV20-1, the J call TRBJ2-7, with D unresolved. Germline V gives CDR1 DFQATT, CDR2 SNEGSKA (reference sequence). This CDR3 is 13 amino acids long. V was pared by 0 bases and J by 4 bases, with 10 bases between. The CDR3: CSAREGRRYEQYF. The DNA of the CDR3 is TGCAGTGCTAGAGAGGGCAGGCGGTACGAGCAGTACTTC.

This clonotype was picked up many times. The rearrangement uses TRBV2 and TRBJ2-3; 12 bases line up with TRBD1. From germline, CDR1 is SNHLY and CDR2 FYNNEI. The CDR3 totals 15 residues. The V segment lost 5 bases and the J segment 4 bases; nucleotides outside the gene matches: 4. The CDR3 DNA is TGTGCCAGCAGTCCGGGACAGGGGGCGGCAGATACGCAGTATTTT. It encodes CASSPGQGAADTQYF.

In regard to this clonotype: Just one base apart from a much larger clone, this may be a read error. This rearrangement joins TRBV7-6 to TRBJ1-1; 8 nucleotides align to TRBD1. CDR3 length: 14 residues. Per the germline V gene, CDR1 is SGHVS and CDR2 is FNYEAQ. The chain's CDR3 is CTSSPGTGPTEAFF. CDR3 DNA sequence: TGTACCAGCAGCCCCGGGACAGGCCCCACTGAAGCTTTCTTT.

This rearrangement joins TRBV2 to TRBJ1-2; D may be TRBD1 (6 bases). Trimming took off 4 bases at V and 8 bases at J, with 11 bases between the two ends. This CDR3 comprises 12 residues. CDR1 and CDR2 from the germline V gene are SNHLY and FYNNEI. CDR3 sequence (DNA): TGTGCCAGCAGTGCCACAGGGACCGGCTACACCTTC. Its protein is CASSATGTGYTF.

This clonotype came up a few times. This chain connects TRBV30 to TRBJ1-1, with 7 positions matching TRBD1. The V and J ends lost 2 bases and 6 bases, in that order; junction bases with no gene match: 12. Germline loops: CDR1 GTSNPN, CDR2 SVGIG (reference sequence). The CDR3 contains 15 residues. The CDR3 sequence is CAWSIGGGGIAEAFF. The DNA of the CDR3 is TGTGCCTGGAGTATTGGGGGAGGGGGCATCGCTGAAGCTTTCTTT.

The V call is TRBV5-1, the J call TRBJ1-1; 8 bases line up with TRBD1. The germline V gene has CDR1 SGHRS and CDR2 YFSETQ. Losses at the gene ends were 0 bases for V and 4 bases for J; bases not matched to a gene: 5. The CDR3 runs 15 residues. The CDR3 here is CASSLAAGTGTEAFF. In nucleotides, the CDR3 is TGCGCCAGCAGCTTGGCCGCAGGGACAGGCACTGAAGCTTTCTTT. Combining the CDR3 with reference TRBV5-1 and TRBJ1-1 gives the whole variable domain KAGVTQTPRYLIKTRGQQVTLSCSPISGHRSVSWYQQTPGQGLQFLFEYFSETQRNKGNFPGRFSGRQFSNSRSEMNVSTLELGDSALYLCASSLAAGTGTEAFFGQGTRLTVV.

This clonotype was recorded many times. The chain carries TRBV20-1 and TRBJ2-2; D unresolved. Germline CDR1 reads DFQATT; CDR2 reads SNEGSKA (reference sequence). With 6 bases removed from V and 5 bases from J, the gap between germline ends came to 16 bases. This CDR3 has 14 residues. CDR3 in DNA: TGCAGTGCAGCCTTCCCTTACGGTACCGGGGAGCTGTTTTTT. Translation gives CSAAFPYGTGELFF.

This clonotype occurred a few times. The rearrangement uses TRBV6-5 and TRBJ1-5; D ambiguous. Germline CDR1 reads MNHEY; CDR2 reads SVGAGI. The CDR3 contains 13 residues. V lost 8 bases to trimming and J lost 7 bases, with 15 bases between them. In DNA form, the CDR3 reads TGTGCCAGCGTGAGAAGTCCCGGGCAGCCCCAGCATTTT. As protein: CASVRSPGQPQHF.

In its sample, this clonotype was seen many times. This sequence joins TRBV5-1 and TRBJ2-7, with D perhaps given as TRBD1 or TRBD2 (5 bases each). There are 14 residues in the CDR3. V was cut by 2 bases and J by 2 bases, with 11 bases left in between. Germline lookup yields CDR1 SGHRS and CDR2 YFSETQ. The CDR3 here is CASSFSGPTYEQYF. CDR3 DNA: TGCGCCAGCAGCTTCTCGGGGCCGACCTACGAGCAGTACTTC.

The table lists this clonotype with a few counts. V and J are TRBV5-6 and TRBJ1-1, with 9 bases fitting TRBD1. The CDR3 is made up of 16 amino acids. After removal of 4 bases from V and 3 bases from J, the junction contained 10 bases not matched to a gene. Looked up from germline, CDR1 is SGHDT and CDR2 is YYEEEE. The CDR3 nucleotides are TGTGCCAGCAGCCCTAATTCCGGGACAGGGTACACTGAAGCTTTCTTT. This encodes CASSPNSGTGYTEAFF.